This TCR beta chain was identified in a study of blood T cell repertoires in COVID-19. The overall study: The analysed material was cDNA or gDNA that came from T cells, B-cell-depleted T cells, or PBMCs.

Per germline, CDR1 KGHDR and CDR2 SFDVKD. After removal of 4 bases from V and 5 bases from J, the junction contained 5 bases not matched to a gene. The CDR3 loop spans 15 amino acids. Original handling: How many nucleated cells were present was estimated from reference gene primer amplification. Sequencing was performed with immunoSEQ multiplex PCR; in TCRdb, only in-frame clones are kept and a portion is missing. That table supplies the V and J calls and clone size; D and trimming were determined from the DNA. The repertoire holds about 350,000 clones, roughly 90% seen once, with about 0.93% in the top ten. Cohort 3 donors counted as recovered after two negative PCRs, clearance, or resolved symptoms.

The origin of this receptor is a woman in her 30s who had recovered from COVID-19. The sample consisted of PBMCs or T cells enriched from blood (not recorded which). The V gene is TRBV24-1, the J gene TRBJ2-5; 11 positions agree with TRBD1. The CDR3 DNA is TGTGCCACCAGTGACCGGGGACAGGGGGTTGAGACCCAGTACTTC. The encoded protein is CATSDRGQGVETQYF.